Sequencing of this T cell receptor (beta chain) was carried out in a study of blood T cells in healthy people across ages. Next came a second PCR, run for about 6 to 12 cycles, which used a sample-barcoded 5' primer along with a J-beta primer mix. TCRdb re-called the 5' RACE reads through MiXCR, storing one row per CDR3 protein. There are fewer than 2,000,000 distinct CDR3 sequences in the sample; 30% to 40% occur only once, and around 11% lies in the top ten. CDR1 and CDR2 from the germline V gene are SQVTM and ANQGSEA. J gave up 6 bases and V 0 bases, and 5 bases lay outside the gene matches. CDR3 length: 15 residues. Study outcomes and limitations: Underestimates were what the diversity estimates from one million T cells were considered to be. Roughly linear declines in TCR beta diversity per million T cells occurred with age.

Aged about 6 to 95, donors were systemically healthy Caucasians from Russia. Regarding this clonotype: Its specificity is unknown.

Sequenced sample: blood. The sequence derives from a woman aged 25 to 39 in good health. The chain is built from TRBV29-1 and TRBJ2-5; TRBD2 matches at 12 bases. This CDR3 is CSVEDLAGGPKTQYF. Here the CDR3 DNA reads TGCAGCGTTGAAGATCTAGCGGGGGGGCCAAAGACCCAGTACTTC.